This T cell receptor (beta chain) was identified in a study of T cell responses to AZD1222 COVID-19 vaccine. Produced via immunoSEQ multiplex PCR; TCRdb's table is partial and in-frame only. The data hold around 100,000 clones, with 88% observed a single time. The study's findings and limits: Spike-specific TCR repertoires showed rising breadth and depth after two AZD1222 doses. White British donors predominated, females outnumbered males, and clonal diversity was possibly underestimated.

A remark on this clone: Antigen specificity is unknown.

Germline V gene sequence: CDR1 SEHNR, CDR2 FQNEAQ (reference sequence). Trimming at V came to 4 bases and at J to 4 bases, leaving 2 bases not matched to a gene. The CDR3 is 13 amino acids. The chain joins TRBV7-9 to TRBJ2-5; 8 bases line up with TRBD2. The sequences come from peripheral blood, collected on day 0 of AZD1222 vaccination. This TCR was recovered from an adult in good health. CDR3 amino acids: CASSSSGGETQYF. The DNA of the CDR3 is TGTGCCAGCAGCTCAAGCGGGGGAGAGACCCAGTACTTC. The full variable domain, with the rest looked up from reference TRBV7-9 and TRBJ2-5, is DTGVSQNPRHKITKRGQNVTFRCDPISEHNRLYWYRQTLGQGPEFLTYFQNEAQLEKSRLLSDRFSAERPKGSFSTLEIQRTEQGDSAMYLCASSSSGGETQYFGPGTRLLVL.